Listed here are 5 T cell receptor beta chains from one sample, sequenced in a study of blood T cell repertoires in COVID-19. Sequencing was performed with immunoSEQ multiplex PCR; in TCRdb, only in-frame clones are kept and a portion is missing. The sample has about 70,000 clones, about 80% seen once; the top ten hold roughly 0.83%. Sequenced sample: peripheral blood. All receptors come from a woman in her sixties or seventies with acute or convalescent COVID-19.

The chain is built from TRBV15 and TRBJ2-2; tentatively, D is TRBD2 (5 bases). CDR1 and CDR2 from the germline V gene are LNHNV and YYDKDF (reference sequence). There are 17 residues in the CDR3. The germline V and J ends were trimmed by 0 bases and 5 bases, with 16 bases remaining between them. CDR3 DNA sequence: TGTGCCACCAGCAGAGACCTCGCTAGCCTAAGGACCGGGGAGCTGTTTTTT. It encodes CATSRDLASLRTGELFF. The full variable domain, rest sourced from reference TRBV15 and TRBJ2-2, is DAMVIQNPRYQVTQFGKPVTLSCSQTLNHNVMYWYQQKSSQAPKLLFHYYDKDFNNEADTPDNFQSRRPNTSFCFLDIRSPGLGDTAMYLCATSRDLASLRTGELFFGEGSRLTVL.

V usage is TRBV12-2 and J usage is TRBJ2-3; TRBD1 was called by the table and not checked on the DNA. TRBV12-2 constitutes a pseudogene. CDR3 size: 12 residues. Here the CDR3 reads CASRSCRGTQYF. The CDR3 nucleotides read TGTGCAAGTCGCAGCTGTAGGGGTACGCAGTATTTT.

The rearrangement links TRBV2 to TRBJ1-5; 7 bases agree with TRBD1. The CDR3 sequence is 16 residues long. Trimming cost V 7 bases and J 5 bases; bases outside gene matches: 14. CDR1 SNHLY and CDR2 FYNNEI come from the germline V gene. The CDR3 protein is CASMRGPAGSDQPQHF. CDR3 DNA: TGTGCCAGCATGAGGGGGCCGGCAGGGTCCGATCAGCCCCAGCATTTT. Drawing the rest from reference TRBV2 and TRBJ1-5, the complete variable domain is EPEVTQTPSHQVTQMGQEVILRCVPISNHLYFYWYRQILGQKVEFLVSFYNNEISEKSEIFDDQFSVERPDGSNFTLKIRSTKLEDSAMYFCASMRGPAGSDQPQHFGDGTRLSIL.

The V and J genes are TRBV28 and TRBJ1-1, with D uncertain. The CDR3 spans 15 residues. Germline-derived CDR1 and CDR2 are MDHEN and SYDVKM. Trimming shortened V by 3 bases and J by 1 base, and 12 bases separated the two germline ends. CDR3 in amino acids: CASSFSNSRNTEAFF. In DNA, the CDR3 is TGTGCCAGCAGTTTCAGTAACAGTCGGAACACTGAAGCTTTCTTT.

J is TRBJ1-4 and V is TRBV4-3; 9 nucleotides align to TRBD1. Germline assignment: CDR1 LGHNA and CDR2 YSLEER. Germline trimming cut 1 base from V and 8 bases from J; bases unmatched to any gene: 5. The CDR3 covers 15 residues. Here the CDR3 DNA reads TGCGCCAGCAGCCAAGTAGGGACAGGGTCCGAAAAACTGTTTTTT. Translated: CASSQVGTGSEKLFF.